The clone carrying this TCR beta chain was picked up many times. Its antigen is unidentified. CDR3 length equals 15 residues. V shed 5 bases and J shed 0 bases, with 10 bases lying between them. Germline V gene data show CDR1 as SGHVS and CDR2 as FQNEAQ. One entry per CDR3 protein results from TCRdb running MiXCR on the 5' RACE reads. The sample consists of about 400,000 distinct CDR3 sequences, around 6.5% of them appearing once. The data originate from a study of T cells after yellow fever vaccination. The study's findings and limits: The secondary response was weaker, and its peak arrived faster, on day 5 versus 15. Any FACS-sorted repertoire could hold abundant clonotypes that contaminate it from the bulk population.

Sequences were derived from PBMCs, sampled 5 days after the yellow fever booster vaccination. The V call is TRBV7-8, the J call TRBJ1-4, with D possibly TRBD1 on 6 matching bases. This TCR was recovered from a man aged 25 to 40 who received the YFV17D yellow fever vaccine. For the CDR3, the DNA is TGTGCCAGCAGCACTCGACAGGCAACTAATGAAAAACTGTTTTTT. Protein sequence: CASSTRQATNEKLFF.